The present T cell receptor (beta chain) was sequenced within a study of T cell repertoires in cytomegalovirus infection. The overall study: CMV epitopes in the study were HLA-C-restricted (recently identified) and HLA-B-restricted (well studied). An indication of both CMV infection and matching HLA type came from public TCR beta signatures.

Notes on the study in general: HLA-C-restricted CMV clonotypes gave the most frequent clonotype in two of eight donors. Frequencies of public TCR beta families were cumulated, and this identified carriers of CMV plus the relevant HLA.

V lost 3 bases to trimming and J lost 7 bases; unmatched junction nucleotides: 14. The CDR3 covers 18 residues. This clonotype was found a few times. The antigen remains undetermined. TCRdb fed the reads into MiXCR, producing one record per CDR3 protein. Altogether 800,000 to 950,000 distinct CDR3 sequences are present, 30% to 35% being singletons, with the ten largest covering roughly 12%. This receptor was taken from a human donor in good health (CMV status not recorded). Some clones in this sample may be carry-over from other donors' samples. Source: cultured CD8+ T cells from PBMCs, taken from culture after CMV antigen stimulation. This chain joins TRBV12-3 or TRBV12-4 and TRBJ2-1, with 11 bases that match TRBD2. The CDR3 region is CASSFSGGARFWGNEQFF. The CDR3 DNA follows: TGTGCCAGCAGTTTTAGCGGGGGGGCAAGATTTTGGGGGAATGAGCAGTTCTTC.